These T cell receptor beta chains were read from a single sample in a study of blood T cell repertoires in COVID-19. Here immunoSEQ multiplex PCR was the method, and the copy in TCRdb shows in-frame clones only, minus some. In the table there are about 120,000 clones, around 86% of which are singletons. Sequencing was carried out using peripheral blood. The origin of the receptors is a man at least 80 years old with acute or convalescent COVID-19. Both conserved end residues are part of each CDR3. The D gene is left open where the match is weak. Not every row has a clone size; where given, it reads once, few, many or a size class.

CDR3 protein: CATDRGQSYGYTF
CDR3 DNA: TGTGCCACCGACAGGGGGCAGAGCTATGGCTACACCTTC
clone size: -
J gene: TRBJ1-2
D gene: TRBD1
V gene: TRBV28

CDR3 protein: CASGAEMDEKLFF
CDR3 DNA: TGTGCCAGCGGGGCGGAAATGGATGAAAAACTGTTTTTT
clone size: -
J gene: TRBJ1-4
D gene: -
V gene: TRBV2

CDR3 protein: CASSLPRGQGDTDTQYF
CDR3 DNA: TGTGCCAGCAGCCTACCCCGGGGACAGGGGGACACAGATACGCAGTATTTT
clone size: few
J gene: TRBJ2-3
D gene: TRBD1
V gene: TRBV5-4

CDR3 protein: CASSLSTGGMNEQFF
CDR3 DNA: TGCGCCAGCAGCCTATCGACAGGGGGCATGAATGAGCAGTTCTTC
clone size: -
J gene: TRBJ2-1
D gene: TRBD1
V gene: TRBV4-1

CDR3 protein: CASSFWSYGLAGGPSGNEQFF
CDR3 DNA: TGTGCCAGCAGTTTTTGGTCCTACGGACTAGCGGGAGGGCCAAGTGGCAATGAGCAGTTCTTC
clone size: -
J gene: TRBJ2-1
D gene: TRBD2
V gene: TRBV28

CDR3 protein: CASSLGRLADQETQYF
CDR3 DNA: TGTGCCAGCAGCTTAGGGCGACTAGCGGACCAAGAGACCCAGTACTTC
clone size: -
J gene: TRBJ2-5
D gene: TRBD2
V gene: TRBV7-8

CDR3 protein: CASSLDRQYEKLFF
CDR3 DNA: TGTGCCAGCAGCTTAGATAGACAGTATGAAAAACTGTTTTTT
clone size: -
J gene: TRBJ1-4
D gene: -
V gene: TRBV7-2

CDR3 protein: CASSLAGAINQPQHF
CDR3 DNA: TGTGCCAGCAGTTTAGCAGGGGCGATAAATCAGCCCCAGCATTTT
clone size: -
J gene: TRBJ1-5
D gene: -
V gene: TRBV28

CDR3 protein: CASSLGPEGTSGGLYNEQFF
CDR3 DNA: TGTGCCAGCAGCTTAGGCCCTGAAGGGACTAGCGGGGGGCTGTACAATGAGCAGTTCTTC
clone size: -
J gene: TRBJ2-1
D gene: TRBD2
V gene: TRBV7-3

CDR3 protein: CASSPRGGDTGELFF
CDR3 DNA: TGTGCCAGCAGTCCCCGAGGGGGCGACACCGGGGAGCTGTTTTTT
clone size: -
J gene: TRBJ2-2
D gene: TRBD1
V gene: TRBV27

CDR3 protein: CASSQASGAGDTEAFF
CDR3 DNA: TGTGCCAGCAGCCAAGCGTCTGGGGCGGGGGACACTGAAGCTTTCTTT
clone size: -
J gene: TRBJ1-1
D gene: -
V gene: TRBV4-2

CDR3 protein: CASSQGQSGGGQFF
CDR3 DNA: TGTGCCAGCAGCCAGGGGCAAAGCGGGGGTGGGCAGTTCTTC
clone size: -
J gene: TRBJ2-1
D gene: TRBD2
V gene: TRBV7-6

CDR3 protein: CASSHPAGATDTQYF
CDR3 DNA: TGTGCCAGCAGTCATCCAGCGGGAGCTACAGATACGCAGTATTTT
clone size: -
J gene: TRBJ2-3
D gene: TRBD2
V gene: TRBV27

CDR3 protein: CASSRGRTSGGFYEQYF
CDR3 DNA: TGTGCCAGCTCCCGAGGGCGGACTAGCGGGGGATTTTACGAGCAGTACTTC
clone size: few
J gene: TRBJ2-7
D gene: TRBD2
V gene: TRBV18

CDR3 protein: CASSLRMDSSPLHF
CDR3 DNA: TGCGCCAGCAGCTTGCGGATGGACAGTTCACCCCTCCACTTT
clone size: -
J gene: TRBJ1-6
D gene: -
V gene: TRBV5-1

CDR3 protein: CASGFLSGLGEKLFF
CDR3 DNA: TGTGCTAGTGGTTTCCTATCGGGACTCGGGGAAAAACTGTTTTTT
clone size: -
J gene: TRBJ1-4
D gene: -
V gene: TRBV12-5

CDR3 protein: CATGDNEQFF
CDR3 DNA: TGTGCCACCGGGGACAATGAGCAGTTCTTC
clone size: -
J gene: TRBJ2-1
D gene: -
V gene: TRBV10-3

CDR3 protein: CASSYGTSSLGNEQFF
CDR3 DNA: TGTGCCAGCAGCTACGGGACTAGCTCCTTGGGGAATGAGCAGTTCTTC
clone size: once
J gene: TRBJ2-1
D gene: TRBD2
V gene: TRBV3-1/TRBV3-2

CDR3 protein: CASSGAGTGVSEMHF
CDR3 DNA: TGCGCCAGCAGCGGAGCCGGGACAGGGGTCTCCGAAATGCACTTC
clone size: -
J gene: TRBJ2-7
D gene: TRBD1
V gene: TRBV5-1

CDR3 protein: CASSPFGGGLGSEQYF
CDR3 DNA: TGTGCCAGCAGCCCTTTTGGGGGAGGGCTGGGGAGCGAGCAGTACTTC
clone size: -
J gene: TRBJ2-7
D gene: TRBD2
V gene: TRBV3-1/TRBV3-2

CDR3 protein: CASSYGTGALNEQFF
CDR3 DNA: TGTGCCAGCAGCTATGGGACAGGGGCTCTCAATGAGCAGTTCTTC
clone size: -
J gene: TRBJ2-1
D gene: TRBD1
V gene: TRBV6-5

CDR3 protein: CALNTGELFF
CDR3 DNA: TGTGCCCTCAACACCGGGGAGCTGTTTTTT
clone size: -
J gene: TRBJ2-2
D gene: -
V gene: TRBV7-9

CDR3 protein: CAWSGGQVSSYEQYF
CDR3 DNA: TGTGCCTGGAGTGGGGGACAGGTAAGCTCCTACGAGCAGTACTTC
clone size: -
J gene: TRBJ2-7
D gene: TRBD1
V gene: TRBV30

CDR3 protein: CASSPQGAQNTEAFF
CDR3 DNA: TGCGCCAGCAGTCCACAGGGGGCGCAGAACACTGAAGCTTTCTTT
clone size: -
J gene: TRBJ1-1
D gene: TRBD1
V gene: TRBV23-1

CDR3 protein: CASVRTGSYEQYF
CDR3 DNA: TGTGCCAGCGTCCGGACAGGCTCCTACGAGCAGTACTTC
clone size: -
J gene: TRBJ2-7
D gene: TRBD1
V gene: TRBV6-5

CDR3 protein: CASRGGIEQYF
CDR3 DNA: TGTGCCAGCAGGGGGGGGATCGAGCAGTACTTC
clone size: -
J gene: TRBJ2-7
D gene: TRBD2
V gene: TRBV6-5

CDR3 protein: CASSPGSRGVDIPQHF
CDR3 DNA: TGTGCCAGCAGCCCGGGGAGCAGGGGGGTTGATATTCCCCAGCATTTT
clone size: -
J gene: TRBJ1-5
D gene: TRBD1
V gene: TRBV5-5

CDR3 protein: CASSLVWTGFKLNTEAFF
CDR3 DNA: TGTGCCAGCAGCTTGGTGTGGACAGGGTTTAAATTGAACACTGAAGCTTTCTTT
clone size: -
J gene: TRBJ1-1
D gene: TRBD1
V gene: TRBV5-6

CDR3 protein: CSVKGGGGNSPLHF
CDR3 DNA: TGCAGCGTTAAAGGGGGAGGGGGGAATTCACCCCTCCACTTT
clone size: -
J gene: TRBJ1-6
D gene: -
V gene: TRBV29-1

CDR3 protein: CASSSVGGPPNYGYTF
CDR3 DNA: TGCGCCAGCAGTTCCGTTGGAGGCCCCCCTAACTATGGCTACACCTTC
clone size: -
J gene: TRBJ1-2
D gene: -
V gene: TRBV4-1

CDR3 protein: CAIRLTSASEQFF
CDR3 DNA: TGTGCCATCAGGCTCACTAGCGCTAGTGAGCAGTTCTTC
clone size: -
J gene: TRBJ2-1
D gene: TRBD2
V gene: TRBV10-3

CDR3 protein: CAISDTGSPFNEQFF
CDR3 DNA: TGTGCCATCAGTGATACAGGTTCCCCCTTCAATGAGCAGTTCTTC
clone size: -
J gene: TRBJ2-1
D gene: -
V gene: TRBV10-3

CDR3 protein: CASSPSGILSYEQYF
CDR3 DNA: TGTGCCAGCTCACCGTCGGGGATCCTCTCCTACGAGCAGTACTTC
clone size: -
J gene: TRBJ2-7
D gene: -
V gene: TRBV18

CDR3 protein: CASRSAVMNTEAFF
CDR3 DNA: TGTGCCAGCAGGTCGGCGGTCATGAACACTGAAGCTTTCTTT
clone size: -
J gene: TRBJ1-1
D gene: -
V gene: TRBV3-1/TRBV3-2

CDR3 protein: CASSGGLSGNTIYF
CDR3 DNA: TGTGCCAGCAGCGGGGGACTTTCTGGAAACACCATATATTTT
clone size: -
J gene: TRBJ1-3
D gene: -
V gene: TRBV9

CDR3 protein: CASSSRQGGGTEAFF
CDR3 DNA: TGTGCCAGCAGTTCTCGACAGGGGGGTGGCACTGAAGCTTTCTTT
clone size: -
J gene: TRBJ1-1
D gene: TRBD1
V gene: TRBV27

CDR3 protein: CASSKGQGSYEQYF
CDR3 DNA: TGTGCCAGCTCCAAGGGACAGGGTTCGTACGAGCAGTACTTC
clone size: -
J gene: TRBJ2-7
D gene: TRBD1
V gene: TRBV18

CDR3 protein: CASSIRGHTSPLHF
CDR3 DNA: TGTGCCAGTAGTATAAGGGGACACACCTCACCCCTCCACTTT
clone size: -
J gene: TRBJ1-6
D gene: -
V gene: TRBV19

CDR3 protein: CASSFGTFYEQYF
CDR3 DNA: TGTGCCAGCAGCTTTGGGACTTTCTACGAGCAGTACTTC
clone size: once
J gene: TRBJ2-7
D gene: -
V gene: TRBV7-6

CDR3 protein: CASSPPRVAGVVNEQFF
CDR3 DNA: TGTGCCAGCAGCCCTCCCCGGGTAGCGGGAGTGGTAAATGAGCAGTTCTTC
clone size: -
J gene: TRBJ2-1
D gene: TRBD2
V gene: TRBV2

CDR3 protein: CASNNPGQTNTGELFF
CDR3 DNA: TGCGCCAGCAACAACCCGGGACAGACAAACACCGGGGAGCTGTTTTTT
clone size: -
J gene: TRBJ2-2
D gene: TRBD1
V gene: TRBV5-1

CDR3 protein: CASSPYSTEQETQYF
CDR3 DNA: TGTGCCAGCAGCCCCTACTCCACTGAACAAGAGACCCAGTACTTC
clone size: -
J gene: TRBJ2-5
D gene: -
V gene: TRBV7-2

CDR3 protein: CASSSSGLAYEQYF
CDR3 DNA: TGTGCCAGCAGTTCGTCGGGACTAGCCTACGAGCAGTACTTC
clone size: -
J gene: TRBJ2-7
D gene: TRBD2
V gene: TRBV28

CDR3 protein: CASSLALATEAFF
CDR3 DNA: TGTGCCAGCAGCTTAGCCTTGGCAACTGAAGCTTTCTTT
clone size: -
J gene: TRBJ1-1
D gene: -
V gene: TRBV11-3

CDR3 protein: CSVGQGGSSGANVLTF
CDR3 DNA: TGCAGCGTTGGGCAGGGCGGAAGCTCTGGGGCCAACGTCCTGACTTTC
clone size: -
J gene: TRBJ2-6
D gene: -
V gene: TRBV29-1